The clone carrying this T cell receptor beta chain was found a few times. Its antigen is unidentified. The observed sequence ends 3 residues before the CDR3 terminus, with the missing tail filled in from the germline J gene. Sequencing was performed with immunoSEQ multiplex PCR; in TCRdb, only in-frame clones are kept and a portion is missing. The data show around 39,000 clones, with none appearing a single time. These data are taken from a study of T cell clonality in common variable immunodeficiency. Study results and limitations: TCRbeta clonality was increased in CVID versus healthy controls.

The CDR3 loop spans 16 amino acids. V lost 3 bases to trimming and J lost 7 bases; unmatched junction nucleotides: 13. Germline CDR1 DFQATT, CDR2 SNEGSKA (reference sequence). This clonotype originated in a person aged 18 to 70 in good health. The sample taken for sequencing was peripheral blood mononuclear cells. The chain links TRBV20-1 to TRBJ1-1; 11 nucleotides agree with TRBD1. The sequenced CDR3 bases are TGCAGTGCTAGGGGCGCCGGGACAGGGGGGGCAGATGAA. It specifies CSARGAGTGGADE. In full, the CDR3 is CSARGAGTGGADEAFF.